This TCR beta chain was identified in a study of stem cell transplantation in POMP-related autoinflammatory disease. This clone was picked up one time. The V segment lost 7 bases and the J segment 2 bases; nucleotides outside the gene matches: 7. The CDR3 consists of 15 residues. The V gene's germline CDR1 is MNHNS and CDR2 SASEGT. Profiling relied on immunoSEQ multiplex PCR, and the TCRdb table lists in-frame clones only, not all of them. This table holds about 32,000 clones, 85% to 90% found once. The receptor was isolated from a human donor with POMP-related autoinflammation and immune dysregulation (PRAID). Sequences were derived from CD4+ T cells from PBMCs, sampled before stem cell transplantation. This sequence joins TRBV6-1 and TRBJ2-1, with 8 bases identical to TRBD2. The CDR3 here is CASNKSGSPYNEQFF. The CDR3 nucleotides read TGTGCCAGCAATAAAAGCGGGAGCCCCTACAATGAGCAGTTCTTC.